This is a list of T cell receptor beta chains from one sample in a study of regulatory T cells in long-lasting Graves disease. One entry per CDR3 protein, called by TCRdb with MiXCR from the multiplex PCR reads. This repertoire shows 650,000 to 850,000 distinct CDR3 sequences, approximately 31% found once; its top ten account for under 55%. This material consisted of peripheral blood mononuclear cells (PBMCs), taken when the disease was refractory, from a patient treated with antithyroid drugs. The receptor set was obtained from a female donor with Graves disease. Each CDR3 is given with its conserved first and last residue. D genes are given only for firm matches. Part of the rows lack a size; the others show once, few, many or a class for expanded clones.

j_call v_call clone_size d_call cdr3_aa cdr3_nt
TRBJ1-2 TRBV3-1 . . CASSQGANGYTF TGTGCCAGCAGCCAGGGGGCGAACGGCTACACCTTC
TRBJ2-7 TRBV20-1 few . CSARVRAERAYEQYF TGCAGTGCTAGAGTCAGAGCCGAAAGGGCCTACGAGCAGTACTTC
TRBJ1-4 TRBV28 many . CASSLQDGGKLFF TGTGCCAGCAGTTTACAGGACGGCGGTAAACTGTTTTTT
TRBJ1-6 TRBV6-2/TRBV6-3 . TRBD1 CASNGQGARSPLHF TGTGCCAGCAACGGACAGGGGGCTCGGTCACCCCTCCACTTT
TRBJ1-5 TRBV6-1 few . CASIGKYSNQPQHF TGTGCCAGCATTGGGAAATATAGCAATCAGCCCCAGCATTTT
TRBJ1-1 TRBV30 few . CAWSSRRGDTEAFF TGTGCCTGGAGCTCTAGGCGGGGAGACACTGAAGCTTTCTTT
TRBJ1-3 TRBV11-3 few . CASSLDIQGGNTIYF TGTGCCAGCAGCTTAGATATCCAGGGTGGAAACACCATATATTTT
TRBJ2-5 TRBV24-1 . . CATSDTGTEETQYF TGTGCCACCAGTGACACCGGGACGGAAGAGACCCAGTACTTC
TRBJ1-1 TRBV2 . . CASSLTTGSTEAFF TGTGCCAGCTCGTTGACTACGGGGAGCACTGAAGCTTTCTTT
TRBJ1-3 TRBV6-1 once . CASGGGSAGNTIYF TGTGCCAGCGGTGGGGGGTCGGCTGGAAACACCATATATTTT
TRBJ2-7 TRBV27 many TRBD1 CASSGTGQLYEQYF TGTGCCAGCAGTGGGACGGGACAGCTCTACGAGCAGTACTTC
TRBJ1-4 TRBV30 . TRBD1 CAWSVGDRLNEKLFF TGTGCCTGGAGTGTGGGGGACAGGTTGAATGAAAAACTGTTTTTT
TRBJ2-4 TRBV6-1 few . CASRGGGGVAKNIQYF TGTGCCAGCAGGGGTGGGGGCGGGGTAGCCAAAAACATTCAGTACTTC
TRBJ1-1 TRBV6-1 . . CASRDYKNTEAFF TGTGCCAGCAGAGATTACAAGAACACTGAAGCTTTCTTT
TRBJ2-7 TRBV2 many . CASSQGSAYEQYF TGTGCCAGCAGCCAGGGTAGTGCCTACGAGCAGTACTTC
TRBJ1-1 TRBV6-1 . . CASKNPGWGNTEAFF TGTGCCAGCAAGAACCCGGGGTGGGGGAACACTGAAGCTTTCTTT
TRBJ2-7 TRBV11-2 . TRBD2 CASSLIGRAYEQYF TGTGCCAGCAGCTTGATCGGGAGGGCCTACGAGCAGTACTTC
TRBJ2-5 TRBV12-3/TRBV12-4 few . CASRSGAGALTQYF TGTGCCAGCAGATCAGGGGCCGGGGCTTTGACCCAGTACTTC
TRBJ2-7 TRBV28 many TRBD2 CASSSILAGGTREQYF TGTGCCAGCAGCTCCATTCTAGCGGGAGGTACTCGCGAGCAGTACTTC
TRBJ2-7 TRBV29-1 many . CSVEEGWYPGEQYF TGCAGCGTTGAGGAGGGATGGTATCCTGGCGAGCAGTACTTC
TRBJ1-5 TRBV20-1 . TRBD1 CSANRDRNSNQPQHF TGCAGTGCCAACCGGGACAGAAATAGCAATCAGCCCCAGCATTTT
TRBJ2-7 TRBV20-1 . TRBD1 CSARAPASGQAISYEQYF TGCAGTGCTAGAGCACCTGCGTCGGGACAGGCTATTTCCTACGAGCAGTACTTC
TRBJ2-7 TRBV12-3/TRBV12-4 many TRBD2 CASSMGTSGGGGREQYF TGTGCCAGCAGCATGGGGACTAGCGGCGGAGGCGGACGGGAGCAGTACTTC
TRBJ1-2 TRBV7-3 many . CASSSVGYGYTF TGTGCCAGCAGCTCAGTAGGGTATGGCTACACCTTC
TRBJ1-1 TRBV27 few . CASSFGHRNTEAFF TGTGCCAGCAGTTTTGGGCACAGGAACACTGAAGCTTTCTTT
TRBJ2-6 TRBV5-1 . . CASSLVTGVGANVLTF TGCGCCAGCAGCTTGGTTACTGGAGTGGGGGCCAACGTCCTGACTTTC
TRBJ1-5 TRBV6-1 . . CASRGGARFDQPQHF TGTGCCAGCAGGGGGGGGGCGCGTTTCGACCAGCCCCAGCATTTT
TRBJ2-7 TRBV19 few TRBD2 CASSPGLAGTGDEQYF TGTGCCAGTAGCCCGGGACTAGCGGGTACCGGGGATGAGCAGTACTTC
TRBJ1-3 TRBV19 few . CASMKVNSGNTIYF TGTGCCAGTATGAAAGTCAACTCTGGAAACACCATATATTTT
TRBJ1-2 TRBV18 . TRBD1 CASSPTPSSGTGEGYTF TGTGCCAGCTCACCGACCCCTTCATCCGGGACAGGGGAAGGCTACACCTTC
TRBJ2-5 TRBV11-2 many . CASSLVRLQETQYF TGTGCCAGCAGCTTAGTCAGGCTCCAAGAGACCCAGTACTTC
TRBJ1-5 TRBV19 . . CASSISGGGNQPQHF TGTGCCAGTAGTATTTCCGGTGGGGGCAATCAGCCCCAGCATTTT
TRBJ1-1 TRBV11-2 . . CASSLGQHEAFF TGTGCCAGCAGCTTAGGCCAGCATGAAGCTTTCTTT
TRBJ1-2 TRBV19 . . CASTEGPLNYGYTF TGTGCCAGTACCGAAGGGCCGCTCAACTATGGCTACACCTTC
TRBJ2-7 TRBV20-1 once TRBD2 CSAREASRSEAGAHEQYF TGCAGTGCTAGAGAGGCCTCTAGGAGCGAGGCGGGAGCTCACGAGCAGTACTTC
TRBJ2-5 TRBV28 many . CASSTAGSQETQYF TGTGCCAGCAGTACGGCGGGAAGTCAAGAGACCCAGTACTTC
TRBJ1-1 TRBV7-3 . . CASSLISSVENTEAFF TGTGCCAGCAGCTTAATTTCGTCCGTTGAGAACACTGAAGCTTTCTTT
TRBJ1-1 TRBV29-1 . . CSVTARGYTEAFF TGCAGCGTTACCGCCAGGGGATACACTGAAGCTTTCTTT
TRBJ2-7 TRBV27 few TRBD1 CASRGGTGGNQYYEQYF TGTGCCAGCAGGGGTGGGACAGGGGGCAACCAATACTACGAGCAGTACTTC
TRBJ2-7 TRBV3-1 . . CASSQDHGAYEQYF TGTGCCAGCAGCCAAGACCACGGAGCCTACGAGCAGTACTTC
TRBJ2-7 TRBV2 many TRBD2 CASMAGGEQYF TGTGCCAGCATGGCGGGGGGAGAGCAGTACTTC
TRBJ1-2 TRBV5-1 . TRBD1 CASRRGQGAAGYGYTF TGCGCCAGCAGGAGGGGTCAGGGGGCCGCTGGCTACGGCTACACCTTC
TRBJ2-7 TRBV28 many . CASSFIGRPLAYEQYF TGTGCCAGCAGTTTTATTGGTAGGCCCCTCGCCTACGAGCAGTACTTC
TRBJ1-1 TRBV12-3/TRBV12-4 many TRBD1 CASSVTRTGNTEAFF TGTGCCAGCAGTGTCACCCGGACAGGGAACACTGAAGCTTTCTTT
TRBJ2-6 TRBV7-8 . TRBD2 CASSSSTSGNGANVLTF TGTGCCAGCAGCTCTAGTACTAGCGGGAATGGGGCCAACGTCCTGACTTTC
TRBJ1-2 TRBV10-3 . . CAIRRDGANYGYTF TGTGCCATCAGGAGGGACGGGGCTAACTATGGCTACACCTTC
TRBJ1-2 TRBV19 . . CASSIVGGTNYGYTF TGTGCCAGTAGTATAGTCGGCGGAACAAACTATGGCTACACCTTC
TRBJ2-5 TRBV20-1 many TRBD2 CSARGGSSVQETQYF TGCAGTGCTAGGGGGGGGTCTTCCGTCCAAGAGACCCAGTACTTC
TRBJ1-1 TRBV29-1 few . CSVLDSMNTEAFF TGCAGCGTTCTGGACAGCATGAACACTGAAGCTTTCTTT
TRBJ1-1 TRBV27 few . CASRARVLRDTEAFF TGTGCCAGCAGAGCCCGGGTCCTTAGGGACACTGAAGCTTTCTTT
TRBJ1-2 TRBV7-9 once . CASSSSGEGRGYTF TGTGCCAGCAGCTCCTCAGGGGAGGGTCGGGGCTACACCTTC
TRBJ1-6 TRBV27 . . CASSFSTGSPLHF TGTGCCAGCAGTTTTTCCACGGGTTCACCCCTCCACTTT